This T cell receptor beta chain was found in a study of early T cells in non-severe SARS-CoV-2 infection. Study background: The authors sequenced bulk RNA from unsorted whole blood, leaving chains unpaired. Study-wide findings and caveats: VDJdb matching skewed toward anti-spike CD8 responses, missing private and CD4 specificities.

In germline, CDR1 is LGHNT, CDR2 FRNRAP. This CDR3 comprises 11 residues. Trimming shortened V by 7 bases and J by 6 bases, and 9 bases separated the two germline ends. This clonotype came up a few times. The target antigen is unknown. TCRdb independently ran MiXCR on the 5' RACE reads; one entry per CDR3 protein. The table shows 70,000 to 85,000 distinct CDR3 sequences, with 9% to 15% occurring only once. Source material: whole blood. The receptor comes from an adult who was a healthcare worker with PCR-confirmed SARS-CoV-2 infection or an uninfected control (not recorded which). The genes are TRBV12-5 and TRBJ1-2; TRBD1 is a possible D gene (5 bases). The DNA for the CDR3 is TGTGCTAGTGCGTGGGGCGATGGCTACACCTTC. Protein: CASAWGDGYTF.